These 17 T cell receptor beta chains share one sample of origin, sequenced in a study of post-analysis software for immune sequencing data. Overall study findings and caveats: Roughly five TRBV segments, including TRBV5-6, TRBV5-1 and TRBV20-1, were more frequent in patients than controls.

TCR beta cDNA libraries included unique molecular identifiers. TCRdb fed the PCR reads into MiXCR, producing one record per CDR3 protein. Altogether some 890,000 distinct CDR3 sequences are present, under 70% being singletons, with the ten largest covering about 4.5%. Their cognate antigens are unknown. The sequencing sample was made of blood. The receptors shown here come from a girl aged 10-17 years with multiple sclerosis.

The chain links TRBV20-1 to TRBJ2-1; the D is unclear. V lost 3 bases to trimming and J lost 5 bases, with 17 bases between them. The germline CDR1 and CDR2 sequences are DFQATT and SNEGSKA (reference sequence). The CDR3 length is 15 residues. DNA for the CDR3: TGCAGTGCTAGTTCAGGCAGACCGACCGACAATGAGCAGTTCTTC. This codes for CSASSGRPTDNEQFF.

The rearrangement uses TRBV6-5 and TRBJ2-3; 9 bases fit TRBD2. Germline V gene lookup returns CDR1 MNHEY and CDR2 SVGAGI. The CDR3 sequence is 18 residues long. V was clipped by 0 bases and J by 0 bases; unmatched bases: 7. The CDR3: CASSYSKAGGTSTDTQYF. For the CDR3, the DNA is TGTGCCAGCAGTTACTCGAAAGCGGGGGGCACTAGCACAGATACGCAGTATTTT.

The V gene is TRBV29-1, the J gene TRBJ2-3, with 8 positions matching TRBD2. Trimming at V came to 4 bases and at J to 7 bases, leaving 10 bases not matched to a gene. The CDR3 totals 14 residues. Germline CDR1 is SQVTM and CDR2 is ANQGSEA. The CDR3 sequence is CSVGGSGGAYTQYF. The CDR3 bases are TGCAGCGTTGGGGGATCGGGAGGGGCCTATACGCAGTATTTT.

The V gene is TRBV4-1, the J gene TRBJ2-3, with D unresolved. Germline V gives CDR1 MGHRA, CDR2 YSYEKL. The CDR3 is 15 residues long. Deletions cut 6 bases from V and 2 bases from J, with 15 bases between. The CDR3 nucleotides read TGCGCCAGCAGTCAGTTCGAGGTCTCCACAGATACGCAGTATTTT. Its translation: CASSQFEVSTDTQYF.

This clonotype was recorded a few times. The chain has TRBV7-9 and TRBJ1-1; D is unclear. Trimming removed 3 bases from V and 4 bases from J, with 18 bases in between. This CDR3 contains 16 residues. Germline V gene lookup returns CDR1 SEHNR and CDR2 FQNEAQ (reference sequence). CDR3 nucleotides: TGTGCCAGCAGCTTCCGGAACATCCCTTTGGGCACTGAAGCTTTCTTT. Translating gives CASSFRNIPLGTEAFF.

About this clonotype: No conserved phenylalanine or tryptophan is present at the end of the CDR3, so a read error is the likely explanation. V and J are TRBV5-1 and TRBJ2-7, with TRBD2 matching 11 bases. V was clipped by 0 bases and J by 0 bases; unmatched bases: 8. CDR1 is SGHRS, CDR2 YFSETQ, per germline. This CDR3 is 18 amino acids long. Here the CDR3 DNA reads TGCGCCAGCAGCTTGGTTGGGCTAGCGGGGGGCCTCTCCTACGAGCAGTACTGC. Encoded protein: CASSLVGLAGGLSYEQYC.

This chain uses TRBV5-1 with TRBJ2-5; D perhaps matches TRBD1 (5 bases). The CDR3 is 17 amino acids. CDR1 is SGHRS and CDR2 is YFSETQ in the germline V gene. The germline V and J ends were trimmed by 4 bases and 2 bases, with 21 bases remaining between them. CDR3 bases: TGCGCCAGCAGCGTATTGCCCCCCTCGCGGACACAAGAGACCCAGTACTTC. It is translated as CASSVLPPSRTQETQYF.

J is TRBJ2-3 and V is TRBV20-1, with TRBD2 matching over 12 bases. CDR1 is DFQATT and CDR2 is SNEGSKA in the germline V gene (reference sequence). V lost 0 bases, J lost 4 bases, and 11 bases stayed unmatched. The CDR3 runs to 18 residues. Here the CDR3 reads CSARDPLAGGPGADTQYF. CDR3 nucleotide sequence: TGCAGTGCTAGAGATCCCCTAGCGGGAGGGCCGGGTGCAGATACGCAGTATTTT.

The CDR3 bases are TGCAGTGCTAGTTTAGCGGGAACCACAGATACGCAGTATTTT. Encoded protein: CSASLAGTTDTQYF. The chain couples TRBV20-1 to TRBJ2-3; 8 bases fit TRBD2. This CDR3 is 14 amino acids long. V dropped 3 bases and J dropped 2; count of bases not matched to a gene: 4. CDR1 and CDR2 (germline): DFQATT, SNEGSKA (reference sequence).

This clonotype was found once. The genes are TRBV5-1 and TRBJ2-3, with 8 bases matching TRBD2. This CDR3 comprises 13 residues. The germline V gene encodes CDR1 SGHRS and CDR2 YFSETQ. Trimming cost V 4 bases and J 4 bases; bases outside gene matches: 2. Written as DNA, the CDR3 is TGCGCCAGCAGCCGGGAGGGACCAGATACGCAGTATTTT. Encoded protein: CASSREGPDTQYF.

In this sample, this clonotype turned up a few times. This chain joins TRBV7-9 and TRBJ2-7; D is undetermined. This CDR3 has 15 amino acids. The ends were cut back, 4 bases at V and 0 bases at J, with 13 bases in the middle. Germline-derived CDR1 and CDR2 are SEHNR and FQNEAQ (reference sequence). This CDR3 is CASSSRAPLSYEQYF. The CDR3 DNA reads TGTGCCAGCAGCTCCCGGGCCCCGCTCTCCTACGAGCAGTACTTC.

The rearrangement links TRBV4-1 to TRBJ1-1; TRBD1 is a possible D gene (6 bases). V dropped 3 bases and J dropped 4 bases, with 12 bases sitting between them. The CDR3 runs to 14 residues. Germline lookup yields CDR1 MGHRA and CDR2 YSYEKL. The CDR3 here is CASSQTVGGTEAFF. CDR3 coding DNA: TGCGCCAGCAGCCAGACAGTAGGGGGCACTGAAGCTTTCTTT.

The CDR3 loop reads CSATMGKAGPNKGGYTF. In DNA form, the CDR3 reads TGCAGTGCTACCATGGGGAAAGCCGGGCCCAACAAGGGAGGCTACACCTTC. V gene TRBV20-1 combines with J gene TRBJ1-2, with D uncertain. V was trimmed by 4 bases and J by 8 bases, leaving 29 bases between them. The CDR3 runs to 17 residues. Germline CDR1 and CDR2: DFQATT and SNEGSKA (reference sequence).

The chain joins TRBV5-5 to TRBJ1-5; 9 bases agree with TRBD1. The CDR3 extends over 17 amino acids. Trimming took 1 base from V and 7 from J; bases not matched to a gene: 12. Germline V gives CDR1 SGHKS, CDR2 YYEKEE (reference sequence). The DNA of the CDR3 is TGTGCCAGCAGCTTGACACCGGGACAGGGAAGAGGGCAGCCCCAGCATTTT. Translating it yields CASSLTPGQGRGQPQHF.

The V call is TRBV20-1, the J call TRBJ2-7; 7 nucleotides line up with TRBD2. The CDR3 spans 16 residues. The V and J ends lost 1 base and 7 bases, in that order; junction bases with no gene match: 16. Germline values: CDR1 DFQATT, CDR2 SNEGSKA (reference sequence). The CDR3 region has the DNA TGCAGTGCTAGAGCGCAGACTCTAGCGGTCACGGGGGAGCAGTACTTC. It is translated as CSARAQTLAVTGEQYF.

The chain is built from TRBV5-1 and TRBJ2-1; D perhaps matches TRBD2 (5 bases). The germline V and J ends were trimmed by 0 bases and 4 bases, with 14 bases remaining between them. The CDR3 consists of 16 residues. From germline, CDR1 is SGHRS and CDR2 YFSETQ. The CDR3 bases are TGCGCCAGCAGCTTGGCTGCTAGGACGGGGTACAATGAGCAGTTCTTC. Its protein is CASSLAARTGYNEQFF.

This chain links TRBV5-1 with TRBJ2-5; D may be TRBD1 (5 bases). The CDR3 sequence is 15 residues long. The V gene lost 0 bases and the J gene lost 1 base, with 10 bases spanning the gap. Germline loops: CDR1 SGHRS, CDR2 YFSETQ. CDR3 nucleotide sequence: TGCGCCAGCAGCTTGGCGACAGTCCCCCAAGAGACCCAGTACTTC. It is translated as CASSLATVPQETQYF.